Sequencing of this T cell receptor (beta chain) was carried out in a study of T cells after yellow fever vaccination. Study conclusions and caveats: A secondary response was less intense yet reached its peak sooner, at day 5 versus 15. Some clonotypes, a small share, were shared between CD4 and CD8 compartments.

V lost 6 bases to trimming and J lost 0 bases; unmatched junction nucleotides: 8. There are 15 residues in the CDR3. Germline loops: CDR1 MNHNS, CDR2 SASEGT. Universal primer sites and UMIs were introduced during 5'RACE template-switching synthesis of TCR cDNA. TCRdb redid the calling of the 5' RACE reads with MiXCR, one entry per CDR3 protein. The sample has around 150,000 distinct CDR3 sequences; approximately 6.7% are singletons. On this clonotype: Its target is not known.

The sequenced sample was CD4+ T cells sorted from PBMCs, obtained 5 days after the first yellow fever vaccination. The sequence was collected from a young man who received the YFV17D yellow fever vaccine. The chain combines TRBV6-1 with TRBJ2-7, with 7 bases aligning to TRBD2. This CDR3 reads CASRSPGGSSYEQYF. In DNA form, the CDR3 reads TGTGCCAGCAGGTCCCCCGGGGGGAGCTCCTACGAGCAGTACTTC.